This TCR beta chain was retrieved from a study of blood T cell repertoires in COVID-19. Germline CDR1 reads SGHTA; CDR2 reads FQGTGA. The J segment lost 7 bases and the V segment lost 2 bases, leaving 11 bases of the junction unmatched. This CDR3 region has 16 residues. As originally analysed: Amplification from reference gene primers served as the basis for estimated nucleated cell counts. Assay: immunoSEQ multiplex PCR; the TCRdb copy retains only in-frame clones and omits some. The DNA gave D and trimming, while V, J and clone size come from that table. The data show over 250,000 clones, with roughly nine tenths seen just once and 2.6% held by the top ten.

The gene calls are TRBV7-3 and TRBJ2-1; 7 positions agree with TRBD2. The TCR sequence derives from a woman aged 18-35 years who had recovered from COVID-19. Sample: PBMCs or T cells enriched from blood (not recorded which). The CDR3 coding sequence is TGTGCCAGCAGCTTACAAGGCGGGAGAGGCAATAATGAGCAGTTCTTC. This translates into CASSLQGGRGNNEQFF. Based on the CDR3 plus reference TRBV7-3 and TRBJ2-1, the full variable domain is GAGVSQTPSNKVTEKGKYVELRCDPISGHTALYWYRQSLGQGPEFLIYFQGTGAADDSGLPNDRFFAVRPEGSVSTLKIQRTERGDSAVYLCASSLQGGRGNNEQFFGPGTRLTVL.